This T cell receptor beta chain originates from a study of T cell responses to AZD1222 COVID-19 vaccine. Findings and caveats of the study: Targets within unmutated variant regions were reportedly found for nearly half of spike-specific TCRs. Elevations in Spike-specific TCR breadth and depth followed administration of two AZD1222 doses.

V was pared by 6 bases and J by 7 bases, with 16 bases between. Germline lookup yields CDR1 MNHNY and CDR2 SVGAGI (reference sequence). The CDR3 is 14 amino acids. Notes on this clone: As yet, its antigen is unknown.

Generated by immunoSEQ multiplex PCR, the TCRdb table keeps only in-frame clones and is missing some. The table shows approximately 150,000 clones, with 75% to 95% occurring only once. This clonotype originated in an adult who received the MenACWY meningococcal vaccine as a control. Source: peripheral blood, taken 28 days after the second dose of the MenACWY control vaccine. The chain employs TRBV6-6 and TRBJ1-5; tentatively, D is TRBD1 (5 bases). Here the CDR3 reads CASRSAREGQPQHF. In DNA form, the CDR3 reads TGTGCCAGCAGATCGGCCAGGGAGGGACAGCCCCAGCATTTT.